A selection of T cell receptor beta chains follows, all from one sample in a study of blood T cell repertoires in COVID-19. Sequencing used immunoSEQ multiplex PCR; TCRdb keeps in-frame clones, though not all of them. The sample contains about 160,000 clones, approximately 80% of which appear only once. The material sequenced was peripheral blood. The receptor set was obtained from a woman aged 55-69 years with acute or convalescent COVID-19. The CDR3 runs from the conserved cysteine through the conserved F or W. A D gene is named only where the DNA matches it firmly. Size is omitted from some rows. Given values are once, few, many or a class for expanded clones.

D	size	J	V	CDR3	DNA
.	.	TRBJ2-7	TRBV5-4	CASSRSGGMYEQYF	TGTGCCAGCAGCAGGAGTGGGGGGATGTACGAGCAGTACTTC
TRBD2	.	TRBJ2-1	TRBV7-7	CASSLGDVWEGPTVF	TGTGCTAGCAGCTTAGGGGACGTCTGGGAGGGGCCGACGGTCTTC
TRBD1	.	TRBJ2-1	TRBV10-2	CASRADRVRSNEQFF	TGCGCCAGCAGGGCCGACAGGGTTCGAAGCAATGAGCAGTTCTTC
TRBD2	.	TRBJ2-5	TRBV10-3	CAISDGLAGGKYQETQYF	TGTGCCATCAGTGACGGGCTAGCGGGGGGAAAGTACCAAGAGACCCAGTACTTC
TRBD1	.	TRBJ1-2	TRBV9	CASSIPAPDRADYGYTF	TGTGCCAGCAGCATCCCCGCCCCAGACAGGGCGGACTATGGCTACACCTTC
TRBD1	.	TRBJ1-4	TRBV19	CASRKQGAFEKLFF	TGTGCCAGTAGAAAACAGGGGGCGTTTGAAAAACTGTTTTTT
TRBD1	.	TRBJ2-7	TRBV7-2	CASSPTGTGAYEQYF	TGTGCCAGCAGCCCAACCGGGACAGGGGCGTACGAGCAGTACTTC
.	.	TRBJ1-5	TRBV19	CASRAGGAGNQPQHF	TGTGCCAGTAGGGCCGGGGGGGCCGGCAATCAGCCCCAGCATTTT
.	.	TRBJ1-1	TRBV25-1	CASSDAGTNTEAFF	TGTGCCAGCAGTGATGCGGGGACGAACACTGAAGCTTTCTTT
.	once	TRBJ2-5	TRBV6-1	CASSEDGLARETQYF	TGTGCCAGCAGTGAAGATGGGCTAGCAAGAGAGACCCAGTACTTC
TRBD1	.	TRBJ2-7	TRBV6-5	CASRRTGEAYEQYF	TGTGCCAGCCGTCGGACAGGGGAAGCCTACGAGCAGTACTTC
.	.	TRBJ1-5	TRBV5-1	CASSPVGMGAQHF	TGCGCCAGCAGCCCCGTGGGGATGGGAGCCCAGCATTTT
TRBD2	.	TRBJ2-5	TRBV4-2	CASSQEIASGGAQETQYF	TGTGCCAGCAGCCAAGAGATAGCTAGCGGGGGGGCTCAAGAGACCCAGTACTTC
TRBD1	.	TRBJ1-2	TRBV7-6	CASSFATGTGNGNYGYTF	TGTGCCAGCAGCTTTGCTACCGGGACAGGGAATGGGAACTATGGCTACACCTTC
.	.	TRBJ2-3	TRBV19	CASSGQGGDTQYF	TGTGCCAGTAGTGGACAGGGAGGGGATACGCAGTATTTT
TRBD1	once	TRBJ2-3	TRBV24-1	CATSDLQGATDTQYF	TGTGCCACCAGTGATTTGCAGGGGGCAACAGATACGCAGTATTTT
.	.	TRBJ1-5	TRBV7-2	CASSLRGTTDQPQHF	TGTGCCAGCAGCTTAAGGGGGACAACCGATCAGCCCCAGCATTTT
TRBD1	once	TRBJ2-1	TRBV7-2	CASSPAGGVENEQFF	TGTGCCAGCAGCCCGGCAGGGGGCGTGGAGAATGAGCAGTTCTTC
.	.	TRBJ2-3	TRBV29-1	CSVEGLSTDTQYF	TGCAGCGTTGAGGGCCTCAGCACAGATACGCAGTATTTT
.	.	TRBJ1-5	TRBV19	CASSIGGGERNQPQHF	TGTGCCAGTAGTATAGGTGGAGGGGAACGCAATCAGCCCCAGCATTTT
TRBD2	few	TRBJ2-1	TRBV7-3	CASSRRTSGGNEQFF	TGTGCCAGCAGCCGTCGGACTAGCGGGGGGAATGAGCAGTTCTTC
.	.	TRBJ2-3	TRBV6-2/TRBV6-3	CASSYRTYPQYF	TGTGCCAGCAGTTACAGAACTTACCCGCAGTATTTT
TRBD2	.	TRBJ2-1	TRBV6-5	CASMGTSYNEQFF	TGTGCCAGCATGGGGACTAGCTACAATGAGCAGTTCTTC
.	.	TRBJ2-5	TRBV5-6	CASSLYTEFQETQYF	TGTGCCAGCAGCTTGTACACAGAATTCCAAGAGACCCAGTACTTC
.	.	TRBJ1-2	TRBV4-2	CASSQDGIRYGYTF	TGTGCCAGCAGCCAAGACGGGATCCGCTATGGCTACACCTTC
TRBD2	.	TRBJ2-3	TRBV18	CASSPLTSGGADTQYF	TGTGCCAGCTCACCCTTGACTAGCGGGGGAGCAGATACGCAGTATTTT
.	.	TRBJ1-4	TRBV6-5	CASSSNDLGRGEKLFF	TGTGCCAGCAGTTCTAATGATCTGGGGCGGGGTGAAAAACTGTTTTTT
.	once	TRBJ2-5	TRBV20-1	CSASRGGAETQYF	TGCAGTGCTAGTCGCGGGGGCGCGGAGACCCAGTACTTC
TRBD1	.	TRBJ2-2	TRBV5-1	CASSTGQGPNTGELFF	TGCGCCAGCAGCACCGGACAGGGGCCGAACACCGGGGAGCTGTTTTTT
TRBD1	.	TRBJ1-5	TRBV6-5	CASSYSRGQGNQPQHF	TGTGCCAGCAGTTACTCGAGGGGACAGGGAAATCAGCCCCAGCATTTT
TRBD1	.	TRBJ2-7	TRBV6-5	CASSMGQGATF	TGTGCCAGCAGCATGGGACAGGGGGCAACCTTC
.	.	TRBJ2-2	TRBV27	CASSFLGELFF	TGTGCCAGCAGTTTCCTAGGGGAGCTGTTTTTT
TRBD2	.	TRBJ2-1	TRBV6-4	CASSRLAGGYNEQFF	TGTGCCAGCAGTCGACTAGCGGGGGGATACAATGAGCAGTTCTTC
TRBD1	.	TRBJ1-2	TRBV9	CASSVRTGLIANYGYTF	TGTGCCAGCAGCGTAAGGACAGGGCTCATAGCTAACTATGGCTACACCTTC
.	.	TRBJ2-7	TRBV4-3	CASSPTQGYEQYF	TGCGCCAGCAGCCCGACTCAGGGGTACGAGCAGTACTTC
.	once	TRBJ2-5	TRBV5-1	CASSSTGQKETQYF	TGCGCCAGCAGCTCGACTGGACAGAAAGAGACCCAGTACTTC
.	.	TRBJ2-3	TRBV19	CASRAQGVRGVNTQYF	TGTGCCAGTAGGGCGCAGGGGGTGCGGGGGGTTAATACGCAGTATTTT
.	.	TRBJ1-2	TRBV18	CASSPPVGSKANYGYTF	TGTGCCAGCTCACCACCGGTCGGGTCGAAGGCTAACTATGGCTACACCTTT
TRBD1	.	TRBJ1-3	TRBV6-5	CASTPGGTGNTIYF	TGTGCCAGCACCCCAGGGGGCACTGGAAACACCATATATTTT
.	.	TRBJ1-3	TRBV7-2	CASSFLSGNTIYF	TGTGCCAGCAGCTTCCTTTCTGGAAACACCATATATTTT
.	.	TRBJ2-5	TRBV7-9	CASSLETAKETQYF	TGTGCCAGCAGCTTAGAAACTGCTAAAGAGACCCAGTACTTC
.	.	TRBJ1-1	TRBV11-1	CASSLARAGGNTEAFF	TGTGCCAGCAGCTTAGCCAGGGCCGGGGGGAACACTGAAGCTTTCTTT
TRBD1	.	TRBJ1-6	TRBV6-6	CASSGSRKDRVNSYNSPLHF	TGTGCCAGCAGTGGATCCCGAAAGGACAGGGTGAACTCCTATAATTCACCCCTCCACTTT
TRBD2	.	TRBJ2-1	TRBV13	CASSLAGSYNEQFF	TGTGCCAGCAGCCTAGCGGGGTCCTACAATGAGCAGTTCTTC
.	.	TRBJ2-5	TRBV5-6	CASSFRQLQETQYF	TGTGCCAGCAGCTTTCGACAGTTGCAAGAGACCCAGTACTTC
.	.	TRBJ2-6	TRBV15	CATSRVRGSGANVLTF	TGTGCCACCAGCAGAGTTAGGGGGTCTGGGGCCAACGTCCTGACTTTC
TRBD1	once	TRBJ2-1	TRBV5-1	CASSPDRIYNEQFF	TGCGCCAGCAGCCCGGACAGGATCTACAATGAGCAGTTCTTC
.	.	TRBJ2-3	TRBV7-3	CASSYLGSPSTDTQYF	TGTGCCAGCAGCTACTTGGGCAGCCCTAGCACAGATACGCAGTATTTT
.	.	TRBJ1-4	TRBV30	CAWSGTGATNEKLFF	TGTGCCTGGAGTGGAACGGGGGCAACTAATGAAAAACTGTTTTTT
TRBD1	.	TRBJ1-2	TRBV6-2/TRBV6-3	CASSPGRDRGYGYTF	TGTGCCAGCAGTCCCGGCCGGGACAGAGGCTATGGCTACACCTTC
.	.	TRBJ1-2	TRBV5-6	CASSLDRLAGGYTF	TGTGCCAGCAGCTTGGACAGGCTCGCGGGAGGCTACACCTTC
.	.	TRBJ2-3	TRBV6-2/TRBV6-3	CASSRLLGGGDTQYF	TGTGCCAGCAGCCGATTACTGGGTGGCGGAGATACGCAGTATTTT
TRBD1	once	TRBJ1-5	TRBV28	CASSLPLRQGRPQHF	TGTGCCAGCAGTTTACCCCTCCGACAGGGCAGGCCCCAGCATTTT